The next 20 T cell receptor beta chains were all read from a single sample in a study of beta chain features in type 1 diabetes. Every bit of the isolated RNA underwent reverse transcription, so sequencing read expressed TCRB transcripts. Only in-frame clones appear in the TCRdb table, and some are missing; sequencing was by immunoSEQ multiplex PCR. The data hold hundreds of thousands of clones, with about a sixth observed a single time. Sequencing was done on a sample of naive CD4+ T cells from blood. The receptors stem from a man younger than 35 in good health.

A word on this clone: At one end the junction does not follow the germline gene, possibly because of a read error. This rearrangement joins TRBV28 to TRBJ2-1; 7 bases align to TRBD2. CDR3 length equals 11 residues. Germline-derived CDR1 and CDR2 are MDHEN and SYDVKM. Here the CDR3 reads CASSSLGGSVF. The CDR3 region has the DNA TGTGCCAGCAGTTCATTGGGAGGGTCCGTCTTC.

This clone was seen a few times. The V and J genes are TRBV7-9 and TRBJ1-6; 7 bases are shared with TRBD1. The CDR3 has 16 amino acids. The V gene end was trimmed by 3 bases and the J gene end by 7 bases; junction bases not matched to a gene: 9. The germline V gene encodes CDR1 SEHNR and CDR2 FQNEAQ (reference sequence). Here the CDR3 reads CASSFLQGNRNSPLHF. CDR3 coding DNA: TGTGCCAGCAGCTTTTTACAGGGGAATAGAAATTCACCCCTCCACTTT.

The chain recombines TRBV30 with TRBJ1-2, with 7 bases fitting TRBD1. This CDR3 spans 14 amino acids. Per germline, CDR1 GTSNPN and CDR2 SVGIG (reference sequence). The V gene end was trimmed by 4 bases and the J gene end by 3 bases; junction bases not matched to a gene: 8. DNA for the CDR3: TGTGCCTGGACGCCGGGACAGCGTTACTATGGCTACACCTTC. Amino acid sequence: CAWTPGQRYYGYTF.

The chain joins TRBV7-9 to TRBJ1-3; no clear D. The CDR3 loop spans 13 amino acids. CDR1 SEHNR and CDR2 FQNEAQ come from the germline V gene (reference sequence). Deletions cut 8 bases from V and 4 bases from J, with 12 bases between. The CDR3 region is CASDSGGGNTIYF. The CDR3 DNA follows: TGTGCCAGCGATTCAGGAGGAGGAAACACCATATATTTT.

The chain carries TRBV6-5 and TRBJ2-7; D is perhaps TRBD1 or TRBD2 (5 bases each). Germline V lookup: CDR1 MNHEY, CDR2 SVGAGI. This CDR3 has 13 residues. V gave up 6 bases and J gave up 6 bases, with 15 bases separating them. CDR3 coding DNA: TGTGCCAGCAGCTCCCCCAGAGGGGTCGAGCAGTACTTC. It is translated as CASSSPRGVEQYF.

This clone showed up just a few times. The V call is TRBV19, the J call TRBJ2-7, with 9 bases that match TRBD1. This CDR3 comprises 15 residues. Germline V gene data show CDR1 as LNHDA and CDR2 as SQIVND (reference sequence). V was clipped by 4 bases and J by 2 bases; unmatched bases: 6. CDR3 in DNA: TGTGCCAGTAGTACTTGGGGACAGGGCCCCTACGAGCAGTACTTC. It translates to CASSTWGQGPYEQYF. The variable domain in full, completed from reference TRBV19 and TRBJ2-7, reads DGGITQSPKYLFRKEGQNVTLSCEQNLNHDAMYWYRQDPGQGLRLIYYSQIVNDFQKGDIAEGYSVSREKKESFPLTVTSAQKNPTAFYLCASSTWGQGPYEQYFGPGTRLTVT.

The chain recombines TRBV5-4 with TRBJ2-1; 9 bases fit TRBD2. V lost 7 bases, J lost 4 bases, and 6 bases stayed unmatched. This CDR3 is 14 amino acids long. Germline V gives CDR1 SGHNT, CDR2 YYREEE (reference sequence). Here the CDR3 DNA reads TGTGCCAGCGCCCAGACTAGCGGATACAATGAGCAGTTCTTC. Translating it yields CASAQTSGYNEQFF.

This clone was found a few times. CDR3 protein: CASSLARVRGTGVSPLHF. DNA of the CDR3: TGTGCCAGCAGCTTAGCCAGGGTGCGGGGGACAGGGGTATCACCCCTCCACTTT. This chain uses TRBV7-2 with TRBJ1-6; 10 bases match TRBD1. This CDR3 comprises 18 residues. Germline V gives CDR1 SGHTA, CDR2 FQGNSA. The V and J ends lost 0 bases and 10 bases, in that order; junction bases with no gene match: 12.

This clone was observed a handful of times. This chain joins TRBV6-5 and TRBJ1-5, with a weak D call TRBD1 (5 bases). Germline V CDR1 and CDR2: MNHEY, SVGAGI. This CDR3 contains 15 residues. Trimming pared 0 bases from V and 4 bases from J, leaving 10 bases between. CDR3 sequence: CASSYSGRKNQPQHF. CDR3 nucleotides: TGTGCCAGCAGTTACTCGGGGCGGAAGAATCAGCCCCAGCATTTT.

V and J are TRBV28 and TRBJ2-1; no firm D call. The germline gives CDR1 MDHEN, CDR2 SYDVKM. The CDR3 contains 15 residues. Trimming removed 1 base from V and 1 base from J, with 8 bases in between. The CDR3 DNA follows: TGTGCCAGCAGTTTATATGGGTTTTCCTACAATGAGCAGTTCTTC. It translates to CASSLYGFSYNEQFF.

CDR3 protein: CASSVLGGAYTEAFF. The DNA of the CDR3 is TGTGCCAGCAGCGTCCTAGGTGGAGCTTACACTGAAGCTTTCTTT. This rearrangement joins TRBV9 to TRBJ1-1; D not resolved. Germline V gene lookup returns CDR1 SGDLS and CDR2 YYNGEE. Trimming took off 2 bases at V and 3 bases at J, with 14 bases between the two ends. There are 15 residues in the CDR3.

The chain employs TRBV7-2 and TRBJ1-2, with 7 bases matching TRBD1. Germline CDR1 and CDR2: SGHTA and FQGNSA. V was clipped by 2 bases and J by 6 bases; unmatched bases: 6. The CDR3 covers 14 residues. As DNA, the CDR3 is TGTGCCAGCAGCTTACCCCACAGGGGCCATGGCTACACCTTC. It translates to CASSLPHRGHGYTF.

A few counts support this clone. This sample also contains other DNA sequences that code for the same CDR3. This chain connects TRBV18 to TRBJ1-1; D might be TRBD1 (5 bases). Germline CDR1 reads KGHSH; CDR2 reads LQKENI. This CDR3 is 13 amino acids long. V lost 3 bases and J lost 2, with 7 bases in between. As DNA, the CDR3 is TGTGCCAGCTCACCCCAGGGTAACACTGAAGCTTTCTTT. Its protein is CASSPQGNTEAFF.

Note on this clone: Other nucleotide sequences in the sample specify the same CDR3. This rearrangement joins TRBV30 to TRBJ1-5, with D perhaps matching TRBD1 (6 bases). Germline-derived CDR1 and CDR2 are GTSNPN and SVGIG (reference sequence). This CDR3 contains 14 residues. The V end lost 1 base, the J end lost 2 bases, and 9 bases lay between the germline ends. CDR3 sequence (DNA): TGTGCCTGGAGTGGGGGGCAAGGCAATCAGCCCCAGCATTTT. It translates to CAWSGGQGNQPQHF.

The sample holds a few counts of this clone. V and J are TRBV15 and TRBJ1-4, with 10 bases fitting TRBD1. Germline V gene data show CDR1 as LNHNV and CDR2 as YYDKDF (reference sequence). V dropped 2 bases and J dropped 4; count of bases not matched to a gene: 7. This CDR3 spans 17 amino acids. CDR3 DNA: TGTGCCACCAGCAGAAGGCCGGGACAGGGGTTTAATGAAAAACTGTTTTTT. Translated, it gives CATSRRPGQGFNEKLFF.

The gene calls are TRBV14 and TRBJ2-7; D may be TRBD1 (6 bases). The V gene lost 4 bases and the J gene lost 2 bases, with 9 bases spanning the gap. There are 13 residues in the CDR3. Germline loops: CDR1 SGHDN, CDR2 FVKESK. The CDR3 DNA sequence: TGTGCCAGCAGCCGGACAGTCCCCTACGAGCAGTACTTC. This codes for CASSRTVPYEQYF. Together with reference TRBV14 and TRBJ2-7, the CDR3 gives the full variable domain: EAGVTQFPSHSVIEKGQTVTLRCDPISGHDNLYWYRRVMGKEIKFLLHFVKESKQDESGMPNNRFLAERTGGTYSTLKVQPAELEDSGVYFCASSRTVPYEQYFGPGTRLTVT.

The V gene is TRBV11-2, the J gene TRBJ1-6; D call uncertain. The germline CDR1 and CDR2 sequences are SGHAT and FQNNGV. CDR3 length: 14 amino acids. Trimming cost V 4 bases and J 5 bases, with 9 bases left between them. In nucleotides, the CDR3 is TGTGCCAGCAGCTCGTATATGGATAATTCACCCCTCCACTTT. Translation: CASSSYMDNSPLHF.

The table lists this clone with a few counts. The chain has TRBV10-3 and TRBJ2-7; D unresolved. The CDR3 sequence is 12 residues long. Germline loops: CDR1 ENHRY, CDR2 SYGVKD. V dropped 2 bases and J dropped 7 bases, with 9 bases sitting between them. The CDR3 nucleotides are TGTGCCATCAGTGAGGAATTGCAGGAGCAGTACTTC. Translating gives CAISEELQEQYF.

The V gene is TRBV6-4, the J gene TRBJ2-2; D unresolved. CDR1 and CDR2 from the germline V gene are MRHNA and SNTAGT. The CDR3 consists of 13 residues. V gave up 7 bases and J gave up 6 bases, with 12 bases separating them. DNA for the CDR3: TGTGCCAGCAAGCACGACTTATCCGGGGAGCTGTTTTTT. It codes for CASKHDLSGELFF.

The rearrangement joins TRBV7-6 to TRBJ2-1; unclear D gene. V lost 5 bases and J 2 bases, leaving 19 bases between the germline ends. Germline V gene data show CDR1 as SGHVS and CDR2 as FNYEAQ. The CDR3 extends over 17 amino acids. As DNA, the CDR3 is TGTGCCAGCAGCCTCAAGTCCAGAAGCCCCACCTACAATGAGCAGTTCTTC. This sequence encodes CASSLKSRSPTYNEQFF.